A single sample gave rise to the 18 T cell receptor beta chains below, sequenced in a study of cytomegalovirus exposure and HLA in healthy donors. The PCR contained 60 Vbeta and 13 Jbeta primers. Some clones are missing from TCRdb's copy, which holds only in-frame ones; the method was immunoSEQ multiplex PCR. The profile shows 90,000 to 150,000 clones, around four fifths of them singletons. Specimen: PBMCs. Every receptor here comes from a man aged 35-49 years in good health and CMV-seronegative.

This chain links TRBV7-2 with TRBJ2-5; D is perhaps TRBD2 (7 bases). Germline-derived CDR1 and CDR2 are SGHTA and FQGNSA. The CDR3 is made up of 15 amino acids. V dropped 1 base and J dropped 7 bases, with 16 bases sitting between them. Here the CDR3 reads CASSLGGGGQGTQYF. The CDR3 DNA reads TGTGCCAGCAGCTTAGGTGGGGGGGGCCAGGGGACCCAGTACTTC.

V gene TRBV30 combines with J gene TRBJ2-1, with 7 bases fitting TRBD2. CDR1 is GTSNPN and CDR2 is SVGIG in the germline V gene (reference sequence). Losses at the gene ends were 4 bases for V and 8 bases for J; bases not matched to a gene: 8. The CDR3 length is 13 residues. CDR3 sequence: CAWTGRVTYEQFF. The DNA of the CDR3 is TGTGCCTGGACAGGGAGGGTGACCTATGAGCAGTTCTTC.

This chain uses TRBV5-1 with TRBJ2-5; D is perhaps TRBD2 (6 bases). V shed 8 bases and J shed 3 bases, with 17 bases lying between them. This CDR3 spans 14 amino acids. CDR1 SGHRS and CDR2 YFSETQ come from the germline V gene. The CDR3 spells CASNPTGGKETQYF. DNA for the CDR3: TGCGCCAGTAATCCGACGGGCGGGAAAGAGACCCAGTACTTC.

This clone is a singleton in its sample. The gene calls are TRBV29-1 and TRBJ2-6, with D unclear. Trimming cost V 5 bases and J 0 bases, with 8 bases left between them. The CDR3 totals 14 residues. Germline CDR1 and CDR2: SQVTM and ANQGSEA. CDR3 coding DNA: TGCAGCGTTCTAGTCGCCTCTGGGGCCAACGTCCTGACTTTC. Protein sequence: CSVLVASGANVLTF.

The V call is TRBV28, the J call TRBJ1-2, with D possibly matching TRBD1 (6 bases). Trimming took off 6 bases at V and 5 bases at J, with 10 bases between the two ends. Germline V gene data show CDR1 as MDHEN and CDR2 as SYDVKM. CDR3 size: 12 residues. CDR3 coding DNA: TGTGCCAGCAGACGACAGGAGTATGGCTACACCTTC. The encoded protein is CASRRQEYGYTF.

This sequence joins TRBV11-2 and TRBJ2-2; the D gene is possibly TRBD2 (5 bases). Per germline, CDR1 SGHAT and CDR2 FQNNGV. CDR3 length: 14 residues. V gave up 3 bases and J gave up 6 bases, with 11 bases separating them. The CDR3 DNA follows: TGTGCCAGCAGCTTCGGGGTGTTGGCCGGGGAGCTGTTTTTT. This gives the protein CASSFGVLAGELFF.

The chain combines TRBV15 with TRBJ1-5, with D tentatively TRBD1 (6 bases). V shed 3 bases and J shed 6 bases, with 18 bases lying between them. Germline V lookup: CDR1 LNHNV, CDR2 YYDKDF (reference sequence). CDR3 length: 16 residues. CDR3: CATSRDEDSAGQPQHF. The DNA for the CDR3 is TGTGCCACCAGCAGGGATGAGGACAGCGCCGGTCAGCCCCAGCATTTT. The variable domain in full, with the rest retrieved from reference TRBV15 and TRBJ1-5, is DAMVIQNPRYQVTQFGKPVTLSCSQTLNHNVMYWYQQKSSQAPKLLFHYYDKDFNNEADTPDNFQSRRPNTSFCFLDIRSPGLGDTAMYLCATSRDEDSAGQPQHFGDGTRLSIL.

This clone was seen only once. The rearrangement links TRBV12-5 to TRBJ2-5, with TRBD2 identical over 9 bases. With V trimmed by 7 bases and J by 2 bases, 8 bases remained unmatched. The CDR3 loop spans 15 amino acids. The germline gives CDR1 LGHNT, CDR2 FRNRAP. For the CDR3, the DNA is TGTGCTAGTGAAATAGCGGGGGCGTCACAAGAGACCCAGTACTTC. Translating gives CASEIAGASQETQYF.

The chain combines TRBV5-6 with TRBJ2-2, with TRBD1 matching over 8 bases. This CDR3 spans 18 amino acids. The junction had 14 bases not matched to a gene; V was cut back by 3 bases and J by 4 bases. Germline values: CDR1 SGHDT, CDR2 YYEEEE. The CDR3 nucleotides are TGTGCCAGCAGCTCGTTCGGGGCGACAGGGGTCGTCACCGGGGAGCTGTTTTTT. This translates into CASSSFGATGVVTGELFF.

The J gene is TRBJ2-1, the V gene TRBV29-1; 7 bases are a match to TRBD2. Germline CDR1 SQVTM, CDR2 ANQGSEA. The V and J ends lost 7 bases and 4 bases, in that order; junction bases with no gene match: 4. There are 12 residues in the CDR3. The CDR3 DNA follows: TGCAGCGACCGGACTAGTTACAATGAGCAGTTCTTC. Translating gives CSDRTSYNEQFF.

The V and J genes are TRBV6-5 and TRBJ1-3; possible D gene TRBD1, 5 bases. The CDR3 is made up of 15 amino acids. CDR1 and CDR2 from the germline V gene are MNHEY and SVGAGI. Trimming removed 6 bases from V and 0 bases from J, with 12 bases in between. The DNA for the CDR3 is TGTGCCAGCAGAAGTGGACATCTCTCTGGAAACACCATATATTTT. Translation: CASRSGHLSGNTIYF.

Regarding this clone: One end of the junction varies from germline; a read error may be responsible. V usage is TRBV7-7 and J usage is TRBJ2-2; no clear D. The CDR3 is 15 amino acids. Per the germline V gene, CDR1 is SSHAT and CDR2 is FNYEAQ (reference sequence). CDR3 bases: TGTGCTAGCAGCTCTCATAGATCGAACACCGGGGAGCTGTTTTTT. Protein sequence: CASSSHRSNTGELFF.

The chain employs TRBV7-2 and TRBJ2-5; TRBD2 aligns across 14 bases. Germline loops: CDR1 SGHTA, CDR2 FQGNSA. Trimming at V came to 4 bases and at J to 8 bases, leaving 12 bases not matched to a gene. This CDR3 has 17 residues. The DNA for the CDR3 is TGTGCCAGCAGCTCCCCCCTGGGGACTAGCGGGAGTAAAACCCAGTACTTC. Protein sequence: CASSSPLGTSGSKTQYF.

This chain's CDR3 is CASSEGLPGRFREETQYF. The CDR3 DNA sequence: TGTGCCAGCAGTGAGGGGCTCCCGGGTAGGTTTCGAGAAGAGACCCAGTACTTC. The genes are TRBV6-1 and TRBJ2-5, with D possibly being TRBD1 (5 bases). The CDR3 has 18 amino acids. The germline V gene encodes CDR1 MNHNS and CDR2 SASEGT. Trimming cost V 3 bases and J 3 bases, with 23 bases left between them.

The chain's CDR3 is CASTRAGTEAFF. DNA of the CDR3: TGTGCCTCGACCCGGGCGGGCACTGAAGCTTTCTTT. The chain couples TRBV30 to TRBJ1-1; no definite D call. CDR1 and CDR2 from the germline V gene are GTSNPN and SVGIG (reference sequence). V shed 7 bases and J shed 4 bases, with 13 bases lying between them. This CDR3 spans 12 amino acids.

This clone occurred a few times. In nucleotides, the CDR3 is TGCGCCAGCAGCTGGGACAGGGATCAGCCCCAGCATTTT. Translated, it gives CASSWDRDQPQHF. The V call is TRBV5-1, the J call TRBJ1-5; TRBD1 agrees at 9 bases. CDR3 length: 13 amino acids. The V and J ends lost 3 bases and 5 bases, in that order; junction bases with no gene match: 0. CDR1 SGHRS and CDR2 YFSETQ come from the germline V gene.

This clone was detected only a few times. This chain joins TRBV15 and TRBJ1-4, with a tentative D call TRBD1 (5 bases). The CDR3 extends over 16 amino acids. Trimming cost V 0 bases and J 3 bases, with 11 bases left between them. The germline V gene encodes CDR1 LNHNV and CDR2 YYDKDF (reference sequence). The CDR3 loop reads CATSRDQGGANEKLFF. The CDR3 nucleotides are TGTGCCACCAGCAGAGACCAGGGTGGAGCTAATGAAAAACTGTTTTTT.

Only one count was recorded for this clone. This rearrangement joins TRBV2 to TRBJ2-2, with TRBD1 matching 7 bases. The CDR3 is 14 amino acids. With V trimmed by 9 bases and J by 1 base, 5 bases remained unmatched. Germline V gene lookup returns CDR1 SNHLY and CDR2 FYNNEI. Here the CDR3 DNA reads TGTGCCAGACAACACAGGGGGAACACCGGGGAGCTGTTTTTT. This translates into CARQHRGNTGELFF.